One sample yielded the 27 T cell receptor beta chains listed below, sequenced in a study of blood T cells in healthy people across ages. Through a sample-barcoded 5' primer and a J-beta primer mix, a second PCR was run for roughly 7 to 11 cycles. MiXCR, run by TCRdb on the 5' RACE reads, gives a single entry per CDR3 protein. Altogether approximately 960,000 distinct CDR3 sequences are present, about 28% being singletons, with the ten largest covering 9.5% to 13%. These data are also associated with another study on T cells of mothers and their children.

Sequenced: blood. Source of these receptors: a woman in her thirties or forties in good health.

Remarks on this clonotype: A read error may be the cause here, since a much bigger clone is one base away. The chain links TRBV28 to TRBJ2-7; TRBD2 might be the D (6 bases). The CDR3 consists of 15 residues. CDR1 and CDR2 from the germline V gene are MDHEN and SYDVKM. Trimming took off 0 bases at V and 6 bases at J, with 15 bases between the two ends. This CDR3 reads CASSLWARGNGEQYF. The CDR3 DNA is TGTGCCAGCAGTTTATGGGCCCGGGGGAACGGCGAGCAGTACTTC.

This clonotype has a count of ten or more. The CDR3 loop is CASSSSGTDYGYTF. The CDR3 DNA follows: TGTGCCAGCAGCTCCTCCGGGACAGATTATGGCTACACCTTC. V usage is TRBV5-6 and J usage is TRBJ1-2; 7 bases align to TRBD1. The CDR3 extends over 14 amino acids. Germline V gives CDR1 SGHDT, CDR2 YYEEEE. Trimming removed 3 bases from V and 5 bases from J; junction bases left unmatched: 7.

The rearrangement links TRBV20-1 to TRBJ2-7, with D maybe TRBD1 (6 bases). Germline V CDR1 and CDR2: DFQATT, SNEGSKA (reference sequence). The CDR3 has 14 residues. V was clipped by 3 bases and J by 4 bases, with 16 bases between them. The CDR3 protein is CSARRRRGGYEQYF. In DNA, the CDR3 is TGCAGTGCTAGGCGTCGCAGGGGCGGGTACGAGCAGTACTTC.

There are a few counts of this clonotype. This rearrangement joins TRBV12-3 or TRBV12-4 to TRBJ2-1; D is perhaps TRBD2 (5 bases). CDR3 length: 12 residues. CDR3 in DNA: TGTGCGACCGAATCACCGGGGAATGAGCAGTTCTTC. Amino acids: CATESPGNEQFF.

Only a few counts were recorded for this clonotype. The rearrangement links TRBV3-1 to TRBJ2-7; 7 bases are shared with TRBD1. CDR3 size: 15 residues. Germline V gene sequence: CDR1 LGHDT, CDR2 YNNKEL (reference sequence). The J segment lost 2 bases and the V segment lost 4 bases, leaving 8 bases of the junction unmatched. For the CDR3, the DNA is TGTGCCAGCAGCCCTGAGGGACAGACCGCCTACGAGCAGTACTTC. The encoded protein is CASSPEGQTAYEQYF.

The sample holds a few counts of this clonotype. The genes are TRBV3-1 and TRBJ1-2, with D hard to call. The germline CDR1 and CDR2 sequences are LGHDT and YNNKEL (reference sequence). This CDR3 is 14 amino acids long. V shed 0 bases and J shed 4 bases, with 9 bases lying between them. CDR3 DNA: TGTGCCAGCAGCCAAGATACTGCAGCCTATGGCTACACCTTC. Its protein product is CASSQDTAAYGYTF.

This clonotype appeared a few times. The gene calls are TRBV5-6 and TRBJ2-7, with unresolved D. V was cut by 1 base and J by 7 bases, with 9 bases left in between. Germline V gene data show CDR1 as SGHDT and CDR2 as YYEEEE. The CDR3 length is 12 residues. The CDR3 protein is CASSLTSGEQYF. The CDR3 nucleotides read TGTGCCAGCAGCTTGACCTCCGGGGAGCAGTACTTC.

This clonotype was seen ten or more times. This rearrangement joins TRBV6-6 to TRBJ2-6; TRBD1 matches 9 bases. V shed 7 bases, J shed 11 bases, and the junction held 9 bases outside the gene matches. The length of the CDR3 is 14 residues. The germline V gene has CDR1 MNHNY and CDR2 SVGAGI (reference sequence). CDR3: CASTGRDRVYVLTF. The CDR3 bases are TGTGCCAGCACGGGCCGGGACAGGGTATACGTCCTGACTTTC.

The chain couples TRBV20-1 to TRBJ2-3; D might be TRBD1 (6 bases). From germline, CDR1 is DFQATT and CDR2 SNEGSKA (reference sequence). The CDR3 spans 16 residues. Trimming stripped 5 bases from V and 2 bases from J, with 20 bases between. The CDR3 nucleotides read TGCAGTGCTCGAGCCGGGACATCAGGATTCACAGATACGCAGTATTTT. Protein product: CSARAGTSGFTDTQYF.

The chain combines TRBV12-3 or TRBV12-4 with TRBJ2-4; D call uncertain. The CDR3 spans 11 residues. Trimming left V 6 bases short and J 13 bases short, with 13 bases between. CDR3 sequence: CASSLFMEQYF. The CDR3 coding sequence is TGTGCCAGCAGCCTATTCATGGAGCAGTACTTC.

This clonotype showed up many times. The chain joins TRBV6-4 to TRBJ2-1; maybe TRBD2 (5 bases). V lost 5 bases and J 5 bases, leaving 19 bases between the germline ends. The CDR3 contains 16 residues. Germline V gives CDR1 MRHNA, CDR2 SNTAGT. The DNA of the CDR3 is TGTGCCAGCAGTTTCGCAGCTAGCACATTAGACAATGAGCAGTTCTTC. Amino acids: CASSFAASTLDNEQFF.

This clonotype was counted at least ten times. The rearrangement links TRBV29-1 to TRBJ2-7; 10 nucleotides align to TRBD1. This CDR3 has 12 residues. V dropped 4 bases and J dropped 6; count of bases not matched to a gene: 3. Germline V gene lookup returns CDR1 SQVTM and CDR2 ANQGSEA. The CDR3, as DNA: TGCAGCGTTGTGACAGGGGGCGTCGAGCAGTACTTC. As protein: CSVVTGGVEQYF.

In its sample, this clonotype was seen a few times. Germline is not matched at one junction end, which may reflect a read error. The chain joins TRBV7-9 to TRBJ1-2; D call uncertain. This CDR3 spans 17 amino acids. Germline CDR1 reads SEHNR; CDR2 reads FQNEAQ (reference sequence). The CDR3 sequence is CASTLRVGESFPYGYTF. The CDR3 bases are TGTGCCAGCACCTTAAGGGTCGGGGAATCTTTTCCCTATGGCTACACCTTC.

This clonotype was counted ten times or more. The chain combines TRBV15 with TRBJ2-7, with a tentative D call TRBD2 (7 bases). The V gene lost 4 bases and the J gene lost 4 bases, with 17 bases spanning the gap. The CDR3 totals 15 residues. CDR1 LNHNV and CDR2 YYDKDF come from the germline V gene (reference sequence). The CDR3 loop reads CATSTQRGGNYEQYF. The CDR3 DNA reads TGTGCCACCAGCACCCAGAGGGGGGGAAATTACGAGCAGTACTTC.

In its sample, this clonotype was seen a few times. Possible read error: a much larger clone is one base away. V and J are TRBV27 and TRBJ2-7; D is possibly TRBD1 or TRBD2 (6 bases each). The CDR3 extends over 14 amino acids. Germline assignment: CDR1 MNHEY and CDR2 SMNVEV (reference sequence). CDR3 in DNA: TGTGCCAGCGGTCAAGGCGGGACAATTTACGAGCGGTACTTC. Translation: CASGQGGTIYERYF.

This clonotype was counted between two and nine times. This sequence joins TRBV2 and TRBJ2-1, with D maybe TRBD2 (6 bases). The V end lost 6 bases, the J end lost 7 bases, and 22 bases lay between the germline ends. Germline V gene sequence: CDR1 SNHLY, CDR2 FYNNEI. This CDR3 is built from 16 residues. The chain's CDR3 is CASSATSWVEGNEQFF. For the CDR3, the DNA is TGTGCCAGCAGCGCCACTAGCTGGGTCGAGGGGAATGAGCAGTTCTTC.

This clonotype has ten or more counts. The chain joins TRBV5-1 to TRBJ2-6; 10 bases fit TRBD1. CDR1 is SGHRS, CDR2 YFSETQ, per germline. V trimming: 5 bases; J trimming: 0 bases; junction bases outside the gene matches: 5. This CDR3 has 17 amino acids. The CDR3: CASRAGTGASGANVLTF. CDR3 DNA sequence: TGCGCCAGCAGAGCCGGGACAGGGGCCTCTGGGGCCAACGTCCTGACTTTC.

Worth noting for this clonotype: One junction end does not reproduce the germline sequence, and a read error may be involved. V and J are TRBV28 and TRBJ2-7, with D maybe TRBD2 (6 bases). CDR1 is MDHEN, CDR2 SYDVKM, per germline. The CDR3 sequence is 14 residues long. DNA for the CDR3: TGTGCCAGCAGTTTGGGGGGTAGCTCCTACGGGCAGTACTTC. Amino acids: CASSLGGSSYGQYF.

This clonotype was counted a few times. This rearrangement joins TRBV29-1 to TRBJ1-2; D possibly corresponds to TRBD1 (5 bases). Germline CDR1 SQVTM, CDR2 ANQGSEA. This CDR3 has 14 residues. With 3 bases removed from V and 4 bases from J, the gap between germline ends came to 15 bases. DNA for the CDR3: TGCAGCGTTGAGTGGGGGGGGGGAATCTATGGCTACACCTTC. Translated, it gives CSVEWGGGIYGYTF.

This clonotype has a count of ten or more. The chain is built from TRBV29-1 and TRBJ2-7; 8 bases are shared with TRBD1. This CDR3 is built from 14 residues. V gave up 1 base and J gave up 6 bases; unmatched junction bases: 8. Per germline, CDR1 SQVTM and CDR2 ANQGSEA. DNA for the CDR3: TGCAGCGTTGAAGTGGGACAGGTGACAATCGAGCAGTACTTC. As protein: CSVEVGQVTIEQYF.

The rearrangement uses TRBV20-1 and TRBJ2-7; D is possibly TRBD1 (5 bases). CDR1 is DFQATT, CDR2 SNEGSKA, per germline (reference sequence). V lost 0 bases, J lost 7 bases, and 22 bases lay in between. The CDR3 runs 16 residues. DNA for the CDR3: TGCAGTGCTAGAGATCCGAAGGGGCGCAGGATGGGGGAGCAGTACTTC. It translates to CSARDPKGRRMGEQYF.

The V gene is TRBV5-1, the J gene TRBJ2-7; the D gene is possibly TRBD2 (5 bases). Trimming left V 2 bases short and J 0 bases short, with 15 bases between. This CDR3 region has 16 residues. Germline V gene lookup returns CDR1 SGHRS and CDR2 YFSETQ. The DNA for the CDR3 is TGCGCCAGCAGCTTAGCGGCGGAAAAGAGCTCCTACGAGCAGTACTTC. Translating gives CASSLAAEKSSYEQYF.

As concerns this clonotype: A read error is possible here, since a much larger clone lies one base away. The chain carries TRBV24-1 and TRBJ2-7; D not resolved. The V gene's germline CDR1 is KGHDR and CDR2 SFDVKD. The CDR3 spans 13 residues. The CDR3 protein is CATSDPTVAIQDF. CDR3 DNA: TGTGCCACCAGTGACCCCACCGTGGCCATTCAGGACTTC.

The chain couples TRBV30 to TRBJ2-7; D is ambiguous. Germline loops: CDR1 GTSNPN, CDR2 SVGIG (reference sequence). V shed 0 bases and J shed 0 bases, with 18 bases lying between them. This CDR3 comprises 17 residues. The CDR3 DNA follows: TGTGCCTGGAGTGTACTGGAAGGGAAAAAAAGCTCCTACGAGCAGTACTTC. Its translation: CAWSVLEGKKSSYEQYF.

The sample holds a few counts of this clonotype. This chain connects TRBV4-1 to TRBJ1-5; D not certain. This CDR3 contains 15 residues. Germline CDR1 MGHRA, CDR2 YSYEKL. Trimming shortened V by 4 bases and J by 2 bases, and 12 bases separated the two germline ends. The DNA for the CDR3 is TGCGCCAGCAGCCCGGGAGTGGGAGGCAATCAGCCCCAGCATTTT. Translation: CASSPGVGGNQPQHF.

There are many counts of this clonotype. The chain joins TRBV10-3 to TRBJ2-1; 8 bases agree with TRBD1. The CDR3 is 13 amino acids. The germline CDR1 and CDR2 sequences are ENHRY and SYGVKD. J lost 6 bases, V lost 8 bases, and 6 bases had no gene match. CDR3 nucleotide sequence: TGTGCCATCCGGAACAGGGGGAGCAATGAGCAGTTCTTC. Residues: CAIRNRGSNEQFF.

The genes are TRBV28 and TRBJ2-1, with TRBD2 identical over 10 bases. CDR1 is MDHEN and CDR2 is SYDVKM in the germline V gene. This CDR3 has 16 residues. V shed 8 bases, J shed 7 bases, and the junction held 14 bases outside the gene matches. CDR3 sequence (DNA): TGTGCCAGCTCTAGCGGGGGATTCCCGGTTGGGAATGAGCAGTTCTTC. As protein: CASSSGGFPVGNEQFF. The full variable domain, completed using reference TRBV28 and TRBJ2-1, is DVKVTQSSRYLVKRTGEKVFLECVQDMDHENMFWYRQDPGLGLRLIYFSYDVKMKEKGDIPEGYSVSREKKERFSLILESASTNQTSMYLCASSSGGFPVGNEQFFGPGTRLTVL.